This T cell receptor beta chain was observed in a study of blood T cell repertoires in COVID-19. The wider study: Material from acute and convalescent COVID-19 was sourced from the United States, Italy and Spain. PBMCs, B-cell-depleted T cells, or T cells were the source of the cDNA or gDNA that made up the material.

In the authors' workflow: From reference gene primer amplification, estimates of nucleated cell counts were derived. Libraries were prepared by immunoSEQ multiplex PCR; TCRdb keeps only in-frame clonotypes and omits some of them. D and trimming come from the DNA, and the V and J calls and clone size come from that table. This table has approximately 330,000 clones, approximately 87% appearing once. The length of the CDR3 is 15 residues. The V end was cut by 4 bases, the J end by 5 bases, with 15 bases between. Germline V gives CDR1 SGDLS, CDR2 YYNGEE. The chain is built from TRBV9 and TRBJ1-4; TRBD1 is a possible D gene (6 bases). Material for sequencing was peripheral blood. This receptor was obtained from a woman aged 45-65 years with active or convalescent COVID-19. The CDR3 here is CASSSNGTPNEKLFF. CDR3 coding DNA: TGTGCCAGCAGCTCCAACGGGACACCAAATGAAAAACTGTTTTTT.